These T cell receptor beta chains were read from a single sample in a study of blood T cell repertoires in COVID-19. Some clones are missing from TCRdb's copy, which holds only in-frame ones; the method was immunoSEQ multiplex PCR. The sample has fewer than 500,000 clones; more than 75% are singletons. Source material: PBMCs or T cells enriched from blood (not recorded which). The receptors derive from a man aged 25 to 40 who had recovered from COVID-19. Each CDR3 is given with its conserved first and last residue. Fields, in order: V gene, clone size, D gene, J gene, CDR3 DNA, CDR3 protein. A D gene is named only where the DNA matches it firmly. Clone size appears in some rows only: once, few, many, or a class for an expanded clone.

TRBV27	.	TRBD1	TRBJ2-1	TGTGCCAGCAGTCGCAATCAGGGGGCTCTGGACAATGAGCAGTTCTTC	CASSRNQGALDNEQFF
TRBV7-2	once	.	TRBJ1-2	TGTGCCAGCAGCTTAGTCAGGGGTGACTATGGCTACACCTTC	CASSLVRGDYGYTF
TRBV27	.	TRBD2	TRBJ2-7	TGTGCCAGCAGTTTAAAGGGGACTAGTGGCGAGCAGTACTTC	CASSLKGTSGEQYF
TRBV11-2	once	.	TRBJ1-4	TGTGCCAGCAGCTTCAGTCCAGGGTACTATGAAAAACTGTTTTTT	CASSFSPGYYEKLFF
TRBV30	once	TRBD1	TRBJ1-4	TGTGCCTGGAGGTTTCCCACAGGGGCGTTTTTT	CAWRFPTGAFF
TRBV7-9	.	TRBD1	TRBJ1-2	TGTGCCAGCAGCGCCGGGACAGCCGATGCAGGGTACACCTTC	CASSAGTADAGYTF
TRBV2	.	TRBD1	TRBJ2-7	TGTGCCAGCAGTGAACCCCCCTGGACAGGGGCCTACGAGCAGTACTTC	CASSEPPWTGAYEQYF
TRBV2	.	.	TRBJ1-5	TGTGCCAGCAAGGGGCCCAATCAGCCCCAGCATTTT	CASKGPNQPQHF
TRBV9	.	.	TRBJ1-3	TGTGCCAGCAGCACGAAAGGGGGACCCGGGACCTATAGCTCTGGAAACACCATATATTTT	CASSTKGGPGTYSSGNTIYF
TRBV6-5	.	.	TRBJ2-2	TGTGCCAGCAGCTCAGGGCTACGCCGGACCGGGGAGCTGTTTTTT	CASSSGLRRTGELFF
TRBV27	.	TRBD1	TRBJ1-6	TGTGCCAGCAGGCTGACAGGGGGCTTAAATTCACCCCTCCACTTT	CASRLTGGLNSPLHF
TRBV30	.	TRBD1	TRBJ1-1	TGTGCCTGGAGTGTACGACAGGGGGGGTCAGCTTTCTTT	CAWSVRQGGSAFF
TRBV5-1	.	TRBD1	TRBJ1-2	TGCGCCAGCAGCGTTTCCGGGACAGGGGATGGCTACACCTTC	CASSVSGTGDGYTF
TRBV10-3	.	.	TRBJ2-1	TGTGCCATCAGTGAGTTTACATATTCCTACAATGAGCAGTTCTTC	CAISEFTYSYNEQFF
TRBV12-3/TRBV12-4	.	.	TRBJ2-1	TGTGCCATCGTACAGGGATACAATGAGCAGTTCTTC	CAIVQGYNEQFF
TRBV5-8	once	TRBD1	TRBJ2-7	TGTGCCACCCCGGACAGGGAGTCCTACGAGCAGTACTTC	CATPDRESYEQYF
TRBV27	.	.	TRBJ1-1	TGTGCCAGCAGTTCACTGGGACAGAACACTGAAGCTTTCTTT	CASSSLGQNTEAFF
TRBV5-1	.	.	TRBJ2-3	TGCGCCAGCAGTAGTCAGGGAACAGATACGCAGTATTTT	CASSSQGTDTQYF
TRBV12-3/TRBV12-4	.	.	TRBJ2-7	TGTGCCAGCAGGCTTACCCCGGGAAACGAGCAGTACTTC	CASRLTPGNEQYF
TRBV9	.	TRBD1	TRBJ1-1	TGTGCCAGCAGCGCAGGGACAGGCGGGATGAACACTGAAGCTTTCTTT	CASSAGTGGMNTEAFF